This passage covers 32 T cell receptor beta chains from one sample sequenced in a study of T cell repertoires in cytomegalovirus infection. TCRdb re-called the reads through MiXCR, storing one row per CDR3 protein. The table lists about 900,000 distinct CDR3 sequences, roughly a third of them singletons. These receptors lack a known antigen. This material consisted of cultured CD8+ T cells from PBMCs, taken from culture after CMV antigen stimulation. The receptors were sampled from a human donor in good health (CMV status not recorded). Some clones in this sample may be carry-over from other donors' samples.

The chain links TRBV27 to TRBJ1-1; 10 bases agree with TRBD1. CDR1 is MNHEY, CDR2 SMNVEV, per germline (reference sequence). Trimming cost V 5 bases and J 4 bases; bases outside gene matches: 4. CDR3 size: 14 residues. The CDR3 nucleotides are TGTGCCAGCAGTGTGGACAGGGGGGGCACTGAAGCTTTCTTT. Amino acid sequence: CASSVDRGGTEAFF.

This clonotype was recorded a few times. The DNA of the CDR3 is TGTGCCAGCAGCCCGCGGGACAACTACGAGCAGTACGTC. Encoded protein: CASSPRDNYEQYV. The rearrangement links TRBV7-8 to TRBJ2-7; D is perhaps TRBD1 or TRBD2 (6 bases each). V was cut by 5 bases and J by 3 bases, with 11 bases left in between. Germline CDR1 is SGHVS and CDR2 is FQNEAQ. This CDR3 spans 13 amino acids.

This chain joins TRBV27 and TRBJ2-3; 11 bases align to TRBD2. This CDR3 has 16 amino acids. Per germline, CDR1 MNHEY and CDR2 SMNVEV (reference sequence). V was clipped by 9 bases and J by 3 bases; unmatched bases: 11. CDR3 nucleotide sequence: TGTGCCAGTCGGGGGCTAGCGGGGGGCGAGACAGATACGCAGTATTTT. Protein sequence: CASRGLAGGETDTQYF.

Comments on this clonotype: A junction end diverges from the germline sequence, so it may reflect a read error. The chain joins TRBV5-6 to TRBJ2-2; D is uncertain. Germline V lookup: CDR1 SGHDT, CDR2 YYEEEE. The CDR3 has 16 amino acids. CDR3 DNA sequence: TGTGCCAACAGCTTGGCCCAAGTCGGAAACACCGGGGAGCTGTTTTTT. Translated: CANSLAQVGNTGELFF.

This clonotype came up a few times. The chain's CDR3 is CSHLPLAGGLEEQFF. For the CDR3, the DNA is TGCAGCCACCTCCCCCTAGCGGGGGGGCTAGAGGAGCAGTTCTTC. The V gene is TRBV20-1, the J gene TRBJ2-1, with 12 bases that match TRBD2. Germline V gene lookup returns CDR1 DFQATT and CDR2 SNEGSKA (reference sequence). There are 15 residues in the CDR3.

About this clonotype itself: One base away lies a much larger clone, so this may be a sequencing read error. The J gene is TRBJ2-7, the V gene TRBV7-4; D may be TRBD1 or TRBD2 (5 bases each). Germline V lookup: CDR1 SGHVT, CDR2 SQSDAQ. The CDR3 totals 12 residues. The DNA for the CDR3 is TGTGCCAACAGCTTAGCGCAGGGCGAGCAGTACTTC. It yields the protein CANSLAQGEQYF.

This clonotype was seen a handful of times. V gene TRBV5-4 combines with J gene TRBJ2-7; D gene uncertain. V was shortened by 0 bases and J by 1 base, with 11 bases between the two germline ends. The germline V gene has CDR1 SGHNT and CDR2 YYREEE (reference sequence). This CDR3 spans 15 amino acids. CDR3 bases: TGTGCCAGCAGCTTGGAGGCGGTTCCTTCCTACGAGCAGTACTTC. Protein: CASSLEAVPSYEQYF. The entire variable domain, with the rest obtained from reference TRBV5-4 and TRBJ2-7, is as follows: ETGVTQSPTHLIKTRGQQVTLRCSSQSGHNTVSWYQQALGQGPQFIFQYYREEENGRGNFPPRFSGLQFPNYSSELNVNALELDDSALYLCASSLEAVPSYEQYFGPGTRLTVT.

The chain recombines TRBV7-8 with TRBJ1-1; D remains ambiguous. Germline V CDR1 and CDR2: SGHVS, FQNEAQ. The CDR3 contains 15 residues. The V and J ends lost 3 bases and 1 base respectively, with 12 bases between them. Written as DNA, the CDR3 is TGTGCCAGCAGCTTTTTTAACCCCACGAACACTGAAGCTTTCTTT. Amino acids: CASSFFNPTNTEAFF.

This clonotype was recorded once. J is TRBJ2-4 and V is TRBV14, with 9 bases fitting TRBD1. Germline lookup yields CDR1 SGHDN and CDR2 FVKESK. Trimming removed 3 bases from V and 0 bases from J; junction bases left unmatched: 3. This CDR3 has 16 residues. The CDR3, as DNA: TGTGCCAGCAGCCAGGGGACAGGGCTAGCCAAAAACATTCAGTACTTC. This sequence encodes CASSQGTGLAKNIQYF.

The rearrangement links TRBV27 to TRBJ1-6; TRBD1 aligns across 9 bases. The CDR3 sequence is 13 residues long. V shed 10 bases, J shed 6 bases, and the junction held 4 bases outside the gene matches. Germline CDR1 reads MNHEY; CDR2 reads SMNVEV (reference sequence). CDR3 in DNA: TGTGCCACCCGGGACAGGGTTAATTCACCCCTCCACTTT. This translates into CATRDRVNSPLHF.

CDR3 bases: TGTGCCAGCAGTTTATCTCTGGGATCAAACTATGGCTACACCTTC. Amino acid sequence: CASSLSLGSNYGYTF. This chain links TRBV27 with TRBJ1-2; the D is unclear. This CDR3 spans 15 amino acids. Germline assignment: CDR1 MNHEY and CDR2 SMNVEV (reference sequence). V shed 0 bases and J shed 2 bases, with 10 bases lying between them.

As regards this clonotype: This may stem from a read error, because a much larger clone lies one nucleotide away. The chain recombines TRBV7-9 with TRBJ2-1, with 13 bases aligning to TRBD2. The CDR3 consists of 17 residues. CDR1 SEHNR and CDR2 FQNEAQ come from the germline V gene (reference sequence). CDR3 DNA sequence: TGTGCCGGCAGCCAAAGACTAGCGGGGGGTAATAACAATGAGCAGTTCTTC. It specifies CAGSQRLAGGNNNEQFF.

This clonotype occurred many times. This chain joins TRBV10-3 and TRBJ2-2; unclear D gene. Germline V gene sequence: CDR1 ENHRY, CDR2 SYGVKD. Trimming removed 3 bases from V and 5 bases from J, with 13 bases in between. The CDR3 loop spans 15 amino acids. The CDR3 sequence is CAISELKVATGELFF. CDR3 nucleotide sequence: TGTGCCATCAGTGAACTTAAAGTCGCTACCGGGGAGCTGTTTTTT.

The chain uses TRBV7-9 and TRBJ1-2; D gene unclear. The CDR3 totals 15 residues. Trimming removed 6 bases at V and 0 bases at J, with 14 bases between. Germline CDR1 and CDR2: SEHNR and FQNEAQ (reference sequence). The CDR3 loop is CASRDDGRTNYGYTF. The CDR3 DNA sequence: TGTGCCAGCAGGGACGATGGACGGACTAACTATGGCTACACCTTC. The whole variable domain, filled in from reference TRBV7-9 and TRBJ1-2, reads DTGVSQNPRHKITKRGQNVTFRCDPISEHNRLYWYRQTLGQGPEFLTYFQNEAQLEKSRLLSDRFSAERPKGSFSTLEIQRTEQGDSAMYLCASRDDGRTNYGYTFGSGTRLTVV.

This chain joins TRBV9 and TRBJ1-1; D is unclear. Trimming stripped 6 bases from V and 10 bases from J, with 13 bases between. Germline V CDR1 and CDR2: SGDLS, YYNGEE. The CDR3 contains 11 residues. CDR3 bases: TGTGCCAGCACGGCGGGAAAGGGAGCTTTCTTT. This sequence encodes CASTAGKGAFF.

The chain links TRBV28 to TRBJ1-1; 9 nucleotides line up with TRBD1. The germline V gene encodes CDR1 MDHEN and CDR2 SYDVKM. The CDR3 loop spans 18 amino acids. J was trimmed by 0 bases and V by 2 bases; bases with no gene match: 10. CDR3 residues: CASSLGETGGPLNTEAFF. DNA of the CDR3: TGTGCCAGCAGTTTAGGGGAAACAGGGGGCCCCTTGAACACTGAAGCTTTCTTT.

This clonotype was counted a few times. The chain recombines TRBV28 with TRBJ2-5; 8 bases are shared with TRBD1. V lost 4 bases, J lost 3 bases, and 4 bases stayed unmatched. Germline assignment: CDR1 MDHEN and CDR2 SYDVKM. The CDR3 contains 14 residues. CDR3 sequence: CASSSTGVKETQYF. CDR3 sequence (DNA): TGTGCCAGCAGTTCGACAGGGGTTAAAGAGACCCAGTACTTC.

The CDR3 DNA sequence: TGCAGTGCTCGTACCGGGCTGGGACTAGCGTATCAAGAGACCCAGTACTTC. Its protein is CSARTGLGLAYQETQYF. This chain uses TRBV20-1 with TRBJ2-5, with 10 bases identical to TRBD2. V was pared by 5 bases and J by 2 bases, with 14 bases of the junction left unmatched. The CDR3 sequence is 17 residues long. Germline CDR1 and CDR2: DFQATT and SNEGSKA (reference sequence).

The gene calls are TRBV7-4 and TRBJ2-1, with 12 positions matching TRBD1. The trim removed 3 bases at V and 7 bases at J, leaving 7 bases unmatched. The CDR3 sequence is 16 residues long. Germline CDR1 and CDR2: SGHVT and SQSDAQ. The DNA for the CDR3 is TGTGCCAGCAGCTTGGGGACAGGGGGCCAGGGTAATGAGCAGTTCTTC. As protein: CASSLGTGGQGNEQFF. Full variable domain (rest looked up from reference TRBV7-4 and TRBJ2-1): GAGVSQSPRYKVAKRGRDVALRCDSISGHVTLYWYRQTLGQGSEVLTYSQSDAQRDKSGRPSGRFSAERPERSVSTLKIQRTEQGDSAVYLCASSLGTGGQGNEQFFGPGTRLTVL.

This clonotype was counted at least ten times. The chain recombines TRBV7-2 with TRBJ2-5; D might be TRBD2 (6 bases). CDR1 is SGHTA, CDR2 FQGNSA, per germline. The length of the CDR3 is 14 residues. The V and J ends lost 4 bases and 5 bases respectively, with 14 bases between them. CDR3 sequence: CASSWLEGRETQYF. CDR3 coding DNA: TGTGCCAGCAGCTGGCTGGAGGGTAGGGAGACCCAGTACTTC.

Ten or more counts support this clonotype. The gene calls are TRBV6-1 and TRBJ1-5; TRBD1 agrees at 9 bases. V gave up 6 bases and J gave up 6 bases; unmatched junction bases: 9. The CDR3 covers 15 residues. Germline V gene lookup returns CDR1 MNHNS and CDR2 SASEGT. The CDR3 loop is CASRGDRVIGQPQHF. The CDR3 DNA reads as TGTGCCAGCAGAGGGGACAGGGTGATAGGTCAGCCCCAGCATTTT.

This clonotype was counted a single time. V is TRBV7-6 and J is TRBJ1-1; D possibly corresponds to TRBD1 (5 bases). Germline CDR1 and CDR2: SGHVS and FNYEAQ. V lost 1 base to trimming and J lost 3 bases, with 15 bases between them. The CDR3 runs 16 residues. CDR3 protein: CASSLDFGAWDTEAFF. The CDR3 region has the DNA TGTGCCAGCAGCTTAGATTTCGGGGCATGGGACACTGAAGCTTTCTTT.

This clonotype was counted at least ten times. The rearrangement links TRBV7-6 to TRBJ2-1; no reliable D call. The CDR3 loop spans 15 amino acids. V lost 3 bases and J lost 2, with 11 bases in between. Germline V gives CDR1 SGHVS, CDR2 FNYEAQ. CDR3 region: CASSLDGSAYNEQFF. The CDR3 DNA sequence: TGTGCCAGCAGCTTGGACGGATCGGCCTACAATGAGCAGTTCTTC.

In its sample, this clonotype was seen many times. The CDR3, as DNA: TGTGCCAGCAGTGTAACAGGGGGCTACGAGCAGTACTTC. Residues: CASSVTGGYEQYF. The chain is built from TRBV27 and TRBJ2-7; 8 nucleotides match TRBD1. V shed 5 bases and J 3 bases; nucleotides not matched to a gene: 3. The CDR3 consists of 13 residues. The germline CDR1 and CDR2 sequences are MNHEY and SMNVEV (reference sequence).

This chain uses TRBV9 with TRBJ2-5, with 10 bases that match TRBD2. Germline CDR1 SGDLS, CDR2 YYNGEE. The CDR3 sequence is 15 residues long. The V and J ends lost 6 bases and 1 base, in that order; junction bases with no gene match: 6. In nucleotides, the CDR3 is TGTGCCAGCAACGACAGGACTAGCGGCCAAGAGACCCAGTACTTC. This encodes CASNDRTSGQETQYF.

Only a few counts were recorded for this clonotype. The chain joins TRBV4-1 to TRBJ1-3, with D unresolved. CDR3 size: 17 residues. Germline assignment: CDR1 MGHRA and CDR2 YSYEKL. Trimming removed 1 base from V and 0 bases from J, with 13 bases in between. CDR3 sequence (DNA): TGCGCCAGCAGCCAAGTTCCGGAACTCCACTCTGGAAACACCATATATTTT. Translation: CASSQVPELHSGNTIYF.

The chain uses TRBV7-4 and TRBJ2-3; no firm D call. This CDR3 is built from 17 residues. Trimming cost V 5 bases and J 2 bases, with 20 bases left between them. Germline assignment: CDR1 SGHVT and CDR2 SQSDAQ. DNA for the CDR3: TGTGCCAGCAGCCCCCCGACACAGTTGGGCAACACAGATACGCAGTATTTT. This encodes CASSPPTQLGNTDTQYF. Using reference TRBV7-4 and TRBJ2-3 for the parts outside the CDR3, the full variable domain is GAGVSQSPRYKVAKRGRDVALRCDSISGHVTLYWYRQTLGQGSEVLTYSQSDAQRDKSGRPSGRFSAERPERSVSTLKIQRTEQGDSAVYLCASSPPTQLGNTDTQYFGPGTRLTVL.

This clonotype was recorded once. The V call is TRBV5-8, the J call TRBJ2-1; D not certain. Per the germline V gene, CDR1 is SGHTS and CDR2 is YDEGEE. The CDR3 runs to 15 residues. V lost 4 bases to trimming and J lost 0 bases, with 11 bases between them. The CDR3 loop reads CASSPNFFSYNEQFF. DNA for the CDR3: TGTGCCAGCAGCCCAAACTTCTTCTCCTACAATGAGCAGTTCTTC.

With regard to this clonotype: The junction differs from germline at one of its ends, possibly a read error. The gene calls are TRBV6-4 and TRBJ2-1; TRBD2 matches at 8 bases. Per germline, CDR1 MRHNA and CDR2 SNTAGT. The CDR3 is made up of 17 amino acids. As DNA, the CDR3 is TGTGCCAGCAGTTACTCATCGCTTGCGGGGGGCTATAATGAGCAGTTCTTC. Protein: CASSYSSLAGGYNEQFF.

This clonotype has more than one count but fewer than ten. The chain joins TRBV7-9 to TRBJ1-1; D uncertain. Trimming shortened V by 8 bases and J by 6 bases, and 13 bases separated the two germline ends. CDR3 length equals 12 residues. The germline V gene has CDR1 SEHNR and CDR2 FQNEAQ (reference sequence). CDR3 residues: CASSEADPEAFF. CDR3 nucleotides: TGTGCCAGCTCGGAGGCAGACCCTGAAGCTTTCTTT.

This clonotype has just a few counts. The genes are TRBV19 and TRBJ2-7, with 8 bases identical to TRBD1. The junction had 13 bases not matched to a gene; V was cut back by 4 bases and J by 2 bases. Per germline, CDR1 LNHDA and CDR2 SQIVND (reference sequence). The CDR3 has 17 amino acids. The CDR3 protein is CASSTDRGKPSTYEQYF. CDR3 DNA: TGTGCCAGTAGTACCGACAGGGGAAAACCTTCGACCTACGAGCAGTACTTC.

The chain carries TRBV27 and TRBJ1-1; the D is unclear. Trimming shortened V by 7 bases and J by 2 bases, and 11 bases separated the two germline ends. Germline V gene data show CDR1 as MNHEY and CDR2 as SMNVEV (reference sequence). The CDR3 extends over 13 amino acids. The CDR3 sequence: CASMGEVNTEAFF. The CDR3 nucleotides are TGTGCCAGCATGGGCGAGGTTAACACTGAAGCTTTCTTT.